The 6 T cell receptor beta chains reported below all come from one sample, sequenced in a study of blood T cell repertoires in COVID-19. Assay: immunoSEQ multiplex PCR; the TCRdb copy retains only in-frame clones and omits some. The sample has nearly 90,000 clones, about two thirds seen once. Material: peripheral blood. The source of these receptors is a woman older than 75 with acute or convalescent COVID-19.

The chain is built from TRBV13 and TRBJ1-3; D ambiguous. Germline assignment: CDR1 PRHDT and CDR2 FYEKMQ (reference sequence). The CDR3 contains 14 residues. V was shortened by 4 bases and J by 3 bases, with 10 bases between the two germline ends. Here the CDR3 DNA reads TGTGCCAGCAGCTACTCTGCTGGTGGAAACACCATATATTTT. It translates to CASSYSAGGNTIYF. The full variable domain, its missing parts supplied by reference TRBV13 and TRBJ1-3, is AAGVIQSPRHLIKEKRETATLKCYPIPRHDTVYWYQQGPGQDPQFLISFYEKMQSDKGSIPDRFSAQQFSDYHSELNMSSLELGDSALYFCASSYSAGGNTIYFGEGSWLTVV.

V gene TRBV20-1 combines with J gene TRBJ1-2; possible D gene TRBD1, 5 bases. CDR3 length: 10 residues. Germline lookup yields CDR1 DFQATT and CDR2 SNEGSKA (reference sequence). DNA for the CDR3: TGCAGCCCTCAGGGTAACGGCTACACCTTC. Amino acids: CSPQGNGYTF.

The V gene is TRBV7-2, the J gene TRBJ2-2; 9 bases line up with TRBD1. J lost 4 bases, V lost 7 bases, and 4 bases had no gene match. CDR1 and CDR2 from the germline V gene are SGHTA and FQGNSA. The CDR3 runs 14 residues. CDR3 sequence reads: CASIPGQGTGELFF. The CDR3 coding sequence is TGTGCCAGCATCCCGGGACAGGGCACCGGGGAGCTGTTTTTT.

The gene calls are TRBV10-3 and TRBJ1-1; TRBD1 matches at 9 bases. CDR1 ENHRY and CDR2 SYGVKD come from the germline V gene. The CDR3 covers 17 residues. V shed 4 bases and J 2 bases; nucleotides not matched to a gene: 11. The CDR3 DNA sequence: TGTGCCATCAGTGCCCAAGGCCGGGGACAGGGAAACACTGAAGCTTTCTTT. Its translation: CAISAQGRGQGNTEAFF.

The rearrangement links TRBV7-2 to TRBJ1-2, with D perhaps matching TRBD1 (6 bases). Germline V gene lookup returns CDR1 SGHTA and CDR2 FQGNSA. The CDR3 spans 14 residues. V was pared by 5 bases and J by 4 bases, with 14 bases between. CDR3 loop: CASSLYRVTYGYTF. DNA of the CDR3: TGTGCCAGCAGCCTATACAGGGTCACCTATGGCTACACCTTC.

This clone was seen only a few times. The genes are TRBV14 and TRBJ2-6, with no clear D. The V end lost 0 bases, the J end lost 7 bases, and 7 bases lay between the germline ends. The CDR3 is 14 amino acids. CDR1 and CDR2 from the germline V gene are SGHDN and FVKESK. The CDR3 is CASSQDLSANVLTF. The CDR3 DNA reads TGTGCCAGCAGCCAAGATCTCTCTGCCAACGTCCTGACTTTC.